This T cell receptor beta chain came from a study of blood T cell repertoires in COVID-19. Study context: T cells, B-cell-depleted T cells, or PBMCs supplied cDNA or gDNA.

Under the authors' procedure: Using reference gene primer amplification, nucleated cell counts were estimated. The repertoire was sequenced with immunoSEQ multiplex PCR; TCRdb's copy has only in-frame clones and lacks some. Clonal size and the V and J genes are those of that table, whereas D and trimming came from the DNA. The sample has fewer than 250,000 clones, around 85% seen once. The CDR3 totals 15 residues. This clonotype was sampled from a woman aged 60 to 75 with active or convalescent COVID-19. Sequencing was done on a sample of peripheral blood. This chain joins TRBV21-1 and TRBJ1-1; TRBD1, the table's D call, lacks a check against the DNA. TRBV21-1 is a pseudogene segment. CDR3 nucleotides: TGTGCCAGCAGCAAAGAACGGACAGAGAACACTGAAGCTTTCTTT. This codes for CASSKERTENTEAFF.